This T cell receptor beta chain was retrieved from a study of Graves' ophthalmopathy and Graves' hyperthyroidism. RNA transcripts were the source from which TCR beta CDR3 regions were amplified. RT-PCR was first run with HTBI primers, then multiplex PCR in a second round. MiXCR was run by TCRdb on the multiplex PCR reads, yielding one entry per CDR3 protein. This sample yields about 400,000 distinct CDR3 sequences, of which approximately 15% are seen a single time; approximately 7% belongs to the top ten. The CDR3 is made up of 15 amino acids. The V gene lost 1 base and the J gene lost 7 bases, with 16 bases spanning the gap. Germline lookup yields CDR1 MNHNS and CDR2 SASEGT.

This receptor was identified in a woman under 30 with stable Graves' hyperthyroidism. Sample: peripheral blood. V and J are TRBV6-1 and TRBJ1-2, with no clear D. CDR3 in DNA: TGTGCCAGCAGTGAAGGCACGGTATATCCTCGTGGCTACACCTTC. It yields the protein CASSEGTVYPRGYTF.